This is a list of T cell receptor beta chains from one sample in a study of CD8 T cells in Susac syndrome. TCRdb passed the immunoSEQ multiplex PCR reads through MiXCR, listing each CDR3 protein once. The sample yields approximately 190,000 distinct CDR3 sequences, about 94% seen once. Sequenced material: CD4+ T cells from PBMCs. The receptors derive from a human donor with Susac syndrome. The CDR3 runs from the conserved cysteine through the conserved F or W. The D gene is left open where the match is weak. Size is stated for part of the rows, as once, few or many counts, or as a class when the clone is expanded.

-	TRBD2	TRBV12-3/TRBV12-4	14	TRBJ2-1	TGTGCCAGCAGTTCGACTAGCGCCTCCAATGAGCAGTTCTTC	CASSSTSASNEQFF
-	TRBD2	TRBV12-3/TRBV12-4	17	TRBJ2-1	TGTGCCAGCAGTTTAGACGGACTAGCGGGGTTCTACAATGAGCAGTTCTTC	CASSLDGLAGFYNEQFF
-	TRBD1	TRBV4-1	15	TRBJ1-2	TGCGCCAGCAGCCAAGAACAGGGGTTTAACTATGGCTACACCTTC	CASSQEQGFNYGYTF
-	TRBD1	TRBV10-2	12	TRBJ1-2	TGCGCCAGCAGGGCGTTGGACAGGGGCTACACCTTC	CASRALDRGYTF
-	-	TRBV4-2	15	TRBJ1-5	TGTGCCAGCAGCCAACTGCCCGGGGACGACCAGCCCCAGCATTTT	CASSQLPGDDQPQHF
-	-	TRBV11-2	15	TRBJ1-1	TGTGCCAGCAGCTCCCTGACTGGGCGGAACACTGAAGCTTTCTTT	CASSSLTGRNTEAFF
-	-	TRBV29-1	11	TRBJ2-5	TGCAGCACGGACTGGCAAGAGACCCAGTACTTC	CSTDWQETQYF
once	-	TRBV20-1	14	TRBJ1-2	TGCAGTGCTAGAGCCCCCGGGACTAACTATGGCTACACCTTC	CSARAPGTNYGYTF
-	TRBD1	TRBV3-1	15	TRBJ1-5	TGTGCCAGCAGCCTCCGGACAGGGGGCGATCAGCCCCAGCATTTT	CASSLRTGGDQPQHF
-	TRBD2	TRBV12-3/TRBV12-4	13	TRBJ2-5	TGTGCCAGCACCCGAAGCGGGGGCGAGACCCAGTACTTC	CASTRSGGETQYF
-	-	TRBV12-3/TRBV12-4	15	TRBJ1-1	TGTGCCAGCAGTTTCCGGCTCGGACGAAGCACTGAAGCTTTCTTT	CASSFRLGRSTEAFF
-	TRBD1	TRBV18	13	TRBJ2-3	TGTGCCAGCTCACCTTACAGGGGAGATACGCAGTATTTT	CASSPYRGDTQYF
-	TRBD1	TRBV20-1	19	TRBJ1-5	TGCAGTGCTACCGGGAAGGGGACAGGGGGCGAAGGTGGCAATCAGCCCCAGCATTTT	CSATGKGTGGEGGNQPQHF
-	-	TRBV12-5	15	TRBJ1-5	TGTGCTAGTGGTGCAGGACAGAATAGCAATCAGCCCCAGCATTTT	CASGAGQNSNQPQHF
-	-	TRBV4-2	15	TRBJ2-1	TGTGCCAGCAGCCAAGAAGGGACCAACGACAATGAGCAGTTCTTC	CASSQEGTNDNEQFF
-	-	TRBV29-1	12	TRBJ1-1	TGCAGCGTCCGTCCCGGGACACGGGAGGCTTTCTTT	CSVRPGTREAFF
-	-	TRBV29-1	12	TRBJ2-7	TGCAGCGTTGATTGGGGATCCTACGAGCAGTACTTC	CSVDWGSYEQYF
-	-	TRBV25-1	12	TRBJ1-1	TGTGCCAGCAGCAGGGCGTGGACTGAAGCTTTCTTT	CASSRAWTEAFF
-	-	TRBV29-1	11	TRBJ2-3	TGCAGCGCCAGCTGGACAGATACGCAGTATTTT	CSASWTDTQYF
-	-	TRBV29-1	13	TRBJ1-2	TGCAGCGCTTTCGGGGGCTCAGACTATGGCTACACCTTC	CSAFGGSDYGYTF
-	-	TRBV30	15	TRBJ1-1	TGTGCCTGGAGTAACGTCAGGGTATCGAACACTGAAGCTTTCTTT	CAWSNVRVSNTEAFF
-	-	TRBV18	15	TRBJ1-2	TGTGCCAGCTCCCCGACGGGCCAAGTGTACTATGGCTACACCTTC	CASSPTGQVYYGYTF
-	TRBD1	TRBV5-1	14	TRBJ2-7	TGCGCCAGCAGCAGGACAGGGGGGAGCTACGAGCAGTACTTC	CASSRTGGSYEQYF
-	TRBD2	TRBV5-1	16	TRBJ2-5	TGCGCCAGCAGCTTGGGTCCGACTAGCGGACAAGAGACCCAGTACTTC	CASSLGPTSGQETQYF
few	-	TRBV29-1	13	TRBJ1-2	TGCAGCGTTCAATTCACGGCAGGTCGAGGCTACACCTTC	CSVQFTAGRGYTF
-	-	TRBV4-3	16	TRBJ2-7	TGCGCCAGCAGCCAAGCGACGGGACGAAGCTCCTACGAGCAGTACTTC	CASSQATGRSSYEQYF
-	TRBD1	TRBV3-1	17	TRBJ2-3	TGTGCCAGCAGCCAGGCCGGGACAGGGCATGTCACAGATACGCAGTATTTT	CASSQAGTGHVTDTQYF
once	-	TRBV6-6	14	TRBJ1-5	TGTGCCAGCAGTTACGAATGGGAGTATCAGCCCCAGCATTTT	CASSYEWEYQPQHF
-	-	TRBV7-3	14	TRBJ2-3	TGTGCCAGCAGCTTAAGTTCCTTTACAGATACGCAGTATTTT	CASSLSSFTDTQYF
-	-	TRBV20-1	13	TRBJ2-5	TGCAGTGGCAGGGAGGGGGGTCGAGAGACCCAGTACTTC	CSGREGGRETQYF
once	TRBD1	TRBV20-1	15	TRBJ2-2	TGCAGTGCTAGGGACAGGGTTTCTAACACCGGGGAGCTGTTTTTT	CSARDRVSNTGELFF
-	-	TRBV12-5	15	TRBJ1-1	TGTGCTAGTGGTCAACCACAGGTGTTGAACACTGAAGCTTTCTTT	CASGQPQVLNTEAFF
-	TRBD2	TRBV12-3/TRBV12-4	17	TRBJ2-3	TGTGCCAGTCAGAGGAGCGGGGGGGCCCGGGGCACAGATACGCAGTATTTT	CASQRSGGARGTDTQYF
-	TRBD1	TRBV7-3	14	TRBJ1-1	TGTGCCAGCAGTTTTACAGGGGGCTTGGCTGAAGCTTTCTTT	CASSFTGGLAEAFF
-	-	TRBV29-1	13	TRBJ1-4	TGCAGCGTCCTCGGACTTAGTCAGGAAAAACTGTTTTTT	CSVLGLSQEKLFF
-	-	TRBV5-6	17	TRBJ2-2	TGTGCCAGCAGGACTCTAACGGCGGGGGCCCTCACCGGGGAGCTGTTTTTT	CASRTLTAGALTGELFF
-	TRBD1	TRBV18	17	TRBJ2-5	TGTGCCAGCTCACCACTTGGGACAGGGGCCCACCAAGAGACCCAGTACTTC	CASSPLGTGAHQETQYF
-	-	TRBV3-1	14	TRBJ2-6	TGTGCCAGCACCCGTGGCTCTGGGGCCAACGTCCTGACTTTC	CASTRGSGANVLTF
-	TRBD1	TRBV5-4	15	TRBJ2-3	TGTGCCAGCAGCCCTGGGACAGGGAGAAGGGATACGCAGTATTTT	CASSPGTGRRDTQYF
-	-	TRBV7-3	9	TRBJ2-1	TGTGCCAGCAACAATGAGCAGTTCTTC	CASNNEQFF
-	-	TRBV2	15	TRBJ1-2	TGTGCCAGCAGTCTCCAGGGAACCTTTAACTATGGCTACACCTTC	CASSLQGTFNYGYTF
-	-	TRBV30	14	TRBJ1-5	TGTGCCTGGAGTGTTGGGGGGGGAGGTCAGCCCCAGCATTTT	CAWSVGGGGQPQHF
-	-	TRBV20-1	13	TRBJ2-2	TGCAGTGCTTTAAAGGGGGGCACCGGGGAGCTGTTTTTT	CSALKGGTGELFF
-	TRBD2	TRBV6-2/TRBV6-3	15	TRBJ2-1	TGTGCCAGCAGTTACAGCGGGGGGCCCTACAATGAGCAGTTCTTC	CASSYSGGPYNEQFF
-	-	TRBV7-9	14	TRBJ1-5	TGTGCCAGCAGCTGGGCGGGGAGAGGACAGCCCCAGCATTTT	CASSWAGRGQPQHF
once	-	TRBV27	14	TRBJ1-5	TGTGCCAGCAGTTTAGCCCGGATGGCACAGCCCCAGCATTTT	CASSLARMAQPQHF
-	TRBD2	TRBV7-2	13	TRBJ2-7	TGTGCCAGCAGCAGAATAGCGGGGTACGAGCAGTACTTC	CASSRIAGYEQYF
-	-	TRBV11-2	13	TRBJ2-3	TGTGCCAGCAGGCCCTTCTCCTTGGATACGCAGTATTTT	CASRPFSLDTQYF
-	-	TRBV18	12	TRBJ1-6	TGTGCCAGCCGTCAAGGGAATTCACCCCTCCACTTT	CASRQGNSPLHF
-	TRBD1	TRBV30	14	TRBJ1-5	TGTGCCTGGAGCCGGGACAGGGGACAGCAGCCCCAGCATTTT	CAWSRDRGQQPQHF
-	TRBD1	TRBV2	16	TRBJ2-2	TGTGCCAGCAGGGCAGACAGGGTTCTGAACACCGGGGAGCTGTTTTTT	CASRADRVLNTGELFF
-	-	TRBV20-1	13	TRBJ2-6	TGCAGTGTAGGGAGGTCTGGGGCCAACGTCCTGACTTTC	CSVGRSGANVLTF
-	TRBD1	TRBV9	15	TRBJ2-1	TGTGCCAGCAGCCCAGGGACAGGGGGTATAGATGAGCAGTTCTTC	CASSPGTGGIDEQFF
-	TRBD2	TRBV15	16	TRBJ2-2	TGTGCCACCAGCGAGAAGCGGGGGGGCCTAACCGGGGAGCTGTTTTTT	CATSEKRGGLTGELFF
-	TRBD2	TRBV3-1	15	TRBJ2-1	TGTGCCAGCAGCCGCGCTTCTAGCGGGGGAAATGAGCAGTTCTTC	CASSRASSGGNEQFF